The next 30 T cell receptor beta chains were all read from a single sample in a study of vaccination effects on CD4 cells after COVID-19. The antigens of these receptors remain unknown. TCRdb keeps only in-frame clones here, not all; method: immunoSEQ multiplex PCR. The table shows about 53,000 clones, with around 80% occurring only once. An approximately ten-day culture period preceded the isolation of CD4+ T cells. The source material was CD4+ T cells from PBMCs cultured without peptide, sampled before COVID-19 vaccination. The receptor set was obtained from a human donor who received a COVID-19 vaccine.

This sequence joins TRBV5-8 and TRBJ1-2; tentative D call: TRBD1 (5 bases). The V gene's germline CDR1 is SGHTS and CDR2 YDEGEE. This CDR3 contains 14 residues. The V gene lost 3 bases and the J gene lost 7 bases, with 16 bases spanning the gap. The CDR3: CASSSRRAGFGYTF. The DNA for the CDR3 is TGTGCCAGCAGCTCCCGGAGGGCAGGGTTTGGCTACACCTTC.

The genes are TRBV6-1 and TRBJ1-1; D is possibly TRBD1 (6 bases). The germline gives CDR1 MNHNS, CDR2 SASEGT. There are 12 residues in the CDR3. V was cut by 10 bases and J by 2 bases, with 11 bases left in between. CDR3 nucleotides: TGTGCCACCAACAGGGCTAACACTGAAGCTTTCTTT. Its translation: CATNRANTEAFF.

The genes are TRBV4-1 and TRBJ1-1, with 7 bases lining up with TRBD1. Trimming cost V 0 bases and J 7 bases; bases outside gene matches: 11. CDR1 and CDR2 (germline): MGHRA, YSYEKL. The CDR3 totals 16 residues. Here the CDR3 DNA reads TGCGCCAGCAGCCAAGATACGAACAGGGGCTCGGTTGAAGCTTTCTTT. The encoded protein is CASSQDTNRGSVEAFF.

V is TRBV7-2 and J is TRBJ2-5, with 8 bases matching TRBD1. The CDR3 covers 14 residues. CDR1 is SGHTA, CDR2 FQGNSA, per germline. V gave up 6 bases and J gave up 5 bases; unmatched junction bases: 8. The chain's CDR3 is CASRHGQGWETQYF. The CDR3 DNA is TGTGCCAGCAGGCATGGACAGGGTTGGGAGACCCAGTACTTC.

A few counts support this clone. This chain links TRBV9 with TRBJ2-1, with D hard to call. The CDR3 is made up of 13 amino acids. V lost 2 bases and J lost 3, with 6 bases in between. Germline-derived CDR1 and CDR2 are SGDLS and YYNGEE. This CDR3 is CASSVYSYNEQFF. In DNA, the CDR3 is TGTGCCAGCAGCGTTTACAGCTACAATGAGCAGTTCTTC.

This chain joins TRBV7-2 and TRBJ2-5; 8 nucleotides match TRBD1. Losses at the gene ends were 4 bases for V and 7 bases for J; bases not matched to a gene: 8. Germline CDR1 and CDR2: SGHTA and FQGNSA. The CDR3 is made up of 14 amino acids. The DNA for the CDR3 is TGTGCCAGCAGCTCCGGGACAGGCCAGGTGACCCAGTACTTC. Translation gives CASSSGTGQVTQYF.

This chain connects TRBV2 to TRBJ1-3; D is ambiguous. CDR1 is SNHLY, CDR2 FYNNEI, per germline. This CDR3 has 14 amino acids. Trimming took 3 bases from V and 5 from J, leaving 11 bases between them. The CDR3 region is CASSEEGLRNTIYF. DNA of the CDR3: TGTGCCAGCAGTGAGGAGGGTCTGAGAAACACCATATATTTT.

The chain combines TRBV4-1 with TRBJ2-5; 9 bases agree with TRBD2. The ends lost 1 base at V and 5 bases at J; junction bases unmatched: 8. This CDR3 has 16 amino acids. CDR1 MGHRA and CDR2 YSYEKL come from the germline V gene. DNA for the CDR3: TGCGCCAGCAGCCAAGTAGGGCGGGGGGGCACGGAGACCCAGTACTTC. Translated: CASSQVGRGGTETQYF.

The rearrangement uses TRBV9 and TRBJ1-1, with 9 positions matching TRBD1. Germline V CDR1 and CDR2: SGDLS, YYNGEE. Trimming cost V 4 bases and J 8 bases; bases outside gene matches: 9. This CDR3 contains 14 residues. CDR3 sequence: CASSPRTGEAEAFF. The CDR3 DNA sequence: TGTGCCAGCAGCCCCCGGACAGGGGAGGCCGAAGCTTTCTTT.

The V call is TRBV5-1, the J call TRBJ1-1; D gene unclear. Looked up from germline, CDR1 is SGHRS and CDR2 is YFSETQ. Trimming took off 5 bases at V and 1 base at J, with 12 bases between the two ends. The CDR3 is made up of 14 amino acids. The CDR3 protein is CASRRELWNTEAFF. CDR3 nucleotides: TGCGCCAGCAGGAGAGAACTTTGGAACACTGAAGCTTTCTTT.

The chain couples TRBV30 to TRBJ1-1; the D gene is possibly TRBD1 (5 bases). Germline-derived CDR1 and CDR2 are GTSNPN and SVGIG (reference sequence). V was shortened by 0 bases and J by 7 bases, with 21 bases between the two germline ends. The CDR3 consists of 16 residues. The CDR3 DNA follows: TGTGCCTGGAGTGTACCTGGCCCTGGACGGGGGAATGAAGCTTTCTTT. It encodes CAWSVPGPGRGNEAFF.

This clone was seen a handful of times. The gene calls are TRBV20-1 and TRBJ2-5; D uncertain. The V end was cut by 4 bases, the J end by 5 bases, with 8 bases between. The CDR3 spans 11 residues. Germline assignment: CDR1 DFQATT and CDR2 SNEGSKA (reference sequence). The CDR3 DNA reads as TGCAGTGCTATCAGTCTTGAGACCCAGTACTTC. It is translated as CSAISLETQYF.

Remarks on this clone: Likely a read error: the CDR3 ends without its conserved phenylalanine or tryptophan. Because the CDR3's place on the DNA is in doubt, the DNA is left out and the CDR3 is given as listed by TCRdb. The chain is built from TRBV21-1 and TRBJ1-1; the D call in the table, TRBD1, was not verified against the DNA. TRBV21-1 is classified as a pseudogene. The CDR3 totals 10 residues, both ends included. Here the CDR3 reads CASIHANRGV.

This clone was picked up a small number of times. The rearrangement links TRBV7-8 to TRBJ1-5; 7 bases line up with TRBD1. The CDR3 is 18 residues long. The V segment lost 3 bases and the J segment 0 bases; nucleotides outside the gene matches: 11. Germline V lookup: CDR1 SGHVS, CDR2 FQNEAQ. CDR3 DNA: TGTGCCAGCAGCTTGGGGACAGCTGCCACTTATAGCAATCAGCCCCAGCATTTT. This translates into CASSLGTAATYSNQPQHF.

The chain joins TRBV28 to TRBJ1-5; D gene ambiguous. This CDR3 region has 15 residues. Per the germline V gene, CDR1 is MDHEN and CDR2 is SYDVKM. The V gene lost 3 bases and the J gene lost 0 bases, with 9 bases spanning the gap. CDR3 coding DNA: TGTGCCAGCAGTTTCGGGAGCGATAGCAATCAGCCCCAGCATTTT. Translated: CASSFGSDSNQPQHF.

This chain links TRBV6-5 with TRBJ2-1, with 11 positions matching TRBD2. Germline CDR1 is MNHEY and CDR2 is SVGAGI. The length of the CDR3 is 16 residues. Trimming took 4 bases from V and 8 from J; bases not matched to a gene: 10. The CDR3 DNA follows: TGTGCCAGCAGTTTGCGGAAGGGACTAGCGGTAGATGAGCAGTTCTTC. Translating it yields CASSLRKGLAVDEQFF.

The chain combines TRBV2 with TRBJ2-5; a weak D match, TRBD1 (6 bases). Germline V lookup: CDR1 SNHLY, CDR2 FYNNEI. With 1 base removed from V and 5 bases from J, the gap between germline ends came to 11 bases. The CDR3 sequence is 14 residues long. CDR3 DNA: TGTGCCAGCAGTGAAGGGACAGCAGGCGAGACCCAGTACTTC. This translates into CASSEGTAGETQYF.

This chain joins TRBV6-5 and TRBJ1-6; D remains unclear. Per the germline V gene, CDR1 is MNHEY and CDR2 is SVGAGI. V was clipped by 7 bases and J by 10 bases, with 11 bases between them. The CDR3 is made up of 12 amino acids. The CDR3 spells CASTRQVSPLHF. CDR3 nucleotide sequence: TGTGCCAGCACTAGACAAGTCTCACCCCTCCACTTT.

Regarding this clone: Other DNA sequences within the sample encode an identical CDR3. The genes are TRBV30 and TRBJ2-7; D is perhaps TRBD2 (7 bases). CDR1 GTSNPN and CDR2 SVGIG come from the germline V gene (reference sequence). The CDR3 runs to 14 residues. Between the trimmed V and J ends, which lost 2 bases and 0 bases, there was a span of 11 bases. This CDR3 reads CAWSRGGSSYEQYV. The CDR3 DNA follows: TGTGCCTGGAGTAGGGGGGGGAGCTCCTACGAGCAGTACGTC.

This chain uses TRBV7-2 with TRBJ2-5; the match to TRBD2 covers 7 bases. Germline lookup yields CDR1 SGHTA and CDR2 FQGNSA. This CDR3 contains 15 residues. The V and J ends lost 3 bases and 6 bases, in that order; junction bases with no gene match: 10. The CDR3 nucleotides read TGTGCCAGCAGCTTGGACGGCGGGGGAAAAAAGACCCAGTACTTC. Translated, it gives CASSLDGGGKKTQYF.

The chain joins TRBV4-3 to TRBJ1-6; D may be TRBD1 (5 bases). Trimming removed 1 base at V and 10 bases at J, with 17 bases between. Germline CDR1 reads LGHNA; CDR2 reads YSLEER. This CDR3 has 16 residues. CDR3 region: CASSQVGEGRNSPLHF. Written as DNA, the CDR3 is TGCGCCAGCAGCCAAGTAGGGGAGGGGCGGAACTCACCCCTCCACTTT.

CDR3 amino acids: CATSRGTLTGNSPLHF. The CDR3 bases are TGTGCCACCAGCAGAGGTACCCTGACAGGAAATTCACCCCTCCACTTT. The chain combines TRBV15 with TRBJ1-6; D might be TRBD1 (6 bases). The germline V and J ends were trimmed by 1 base and 7 bases, with 14 bases remaining between them. CDR3 length: 16 amino acids. CDR1 and CDR2 (germline): LNHNV, YYDKDF (reference sequence). The full variable domain, its missing parts supplied by reference TRBV15 and TRBJ1-6, is DAMVIQNPRYQVTQFGKPVTLSCSQTLNHNVMYWYQQKSSQAPKLLFHYYDKDFNNEADTPDNFQSRRPNTSFCFLDIRSPGLGDTAMYLCATSRGTLTGNSPLHFGNGTRLTVT.

V is TRBV30 and J is TRBJ1-2; D not resolved. Germline loops: CDR1 GTSNPN, CDR2 SVGIG (reference sequence). The germline V and J ends were trimmed by 1 base and 4 bases, with 16 bases remaining between them. The CDR3 length is 15 residues. CDR3 nucleotides: TGTGCCTGGAGTGGGGCCCTTCAAACCCCCTATGGCTACACCTTC. Encoded protein: CAWSGALQTPYGYTF. Full variable domain (outside the CDR3, taken from reference TRBV30 and TRBJ1-2): SQTIHQWPATLVQPVGSPLSLECTVEGTSNPNLYWYRQAAGRGLQLLFYSVGIGQISSEVPQNLSASRPQDRQFILSSKKLLLSDSGFYLCAWSGALQTPYGYTFGSGTRLTVV.

The chain links TRBV5-8 to TRBJ1-1; D is unresolved. The CDR3 sequence is 16 residues long. Trimming shortened V by 4 bases and J by 0 bases, and 16 bases separated the two germline ends. Germline CDR1 and CDR2: SGHTS and YDEGEE. The CDR3 loop is CASSSWNWRVNTEAFF. CDR3 in DNA: TGTGCCAGCAGCAGTTGGAACTGGAGGGTGAACACTGAAGCTTTCTTT.

This rearrangement joins TRBV5-1 to TRBJ1-1, with a tentative D call TRBD1 (5 bases). The CDR3 runs to 16 residues. Germline V CDR1 and CDR2: SGHRS, YFSETQ. Between the trimmed V and J ends, which lost 2 bases and 5 bases, there was a span of 19 bases. This CDR3 is CASSFGYTGRPTEAFF. CDR3 in DNA: TGCGCCAGCAGCTTTGGTTATACGGGGCGGCCGACTGAAGCTTTCTTT. Drawing the rest from reference TRBV5-1 and TRBJ1-1, the complete variable domain is KAGVTQTPRYLIKTRGQQVTLSCSPISGHRSVSWYQQTPGQGLQFLFEYFSETQRNKGNFPGRFSGRQFSNSRSEMNVSTLELGDSALYLCASSFGYTGRPTEAFFGQGTRLTVV.

The chain is built from TRBV7-2 and TRBJ2-7, with D maybe TRBD1 (6 bases). This CDR3 is 14 amino acids long. Germline loops: CDR1 SGHTA, CDR2 FQGNSA. Trimming took 1 base from V and 7 from J, leaving 14 bases between them. This CDR3 reads CASSLVAGVGEQYV. The CDR3 DNA reads as TGTGCCAGCAGCTTAGTTGCAGGGGTTGGGGAGCAGTACGTC.

The V call is TRBV10-3, the J call TRBJ2-2; D gene uncertain. The CDR3 loop spans 15 amino acids. CDR1 and CDR2 (germline): ENHRY, SYGVKD. Trimming removed 7 bases from V and 0 bases from J, with 12 bases in between. The CDR3: CAITPAMTNTGELFF. Written as DNA, the CDR3 is TGTGCCATCACCCCTGCGATGACGAACACCGGGGAGCTGTTTTTT.

This sequence joins TRBV18 and TRBJ1-2; 7 positions match TRBD1. V shed 5 bases, J shed 4 bases, and the junction held 7 bases outside the gene matches. The CDR3 is 14 residues long. CDR1 and CDR2 (germline): KGHSH, LQKENI. The CDR3 DNA is TGTGCCAGCTCAGTGACAGGGATTCGCTATGGCTACACCTTC. Amino acids: CASSVTGIRYGYTF.

This clone has only a few counts. The chain is built from TRBV4-1 and TRBJ1-4, with 7 bases aligning to TRBD1. The germline CDR1 and CDR2 sequences are MGHRA and YSYEKL. The ends lost 4 bases at V and 10 bases at J; junction bases unmatched: 12. The CDR3 sequence is 15 residues long. The CDR3 DNA is TGCGCCAGCAGCCCTCAGGGAGGGGGCTCTAGAAAACTGTTTTTT. Its translation: CASSPQGGGSRKLFF.

The V and J genes are TRBV30 and TRBJ1-6; TRBD1 matches at 8 bases. This CDR3 spans 18 amino acids. Germline V gene data show CDR1 as GTSNPN and CDR2 as SVGIG (reference sequence). The V segment lost 2 bases and the J segment 5 bases; nucleotides outside the gene matches: 14. This CDR3 reads CAWSPRDRWLINNSPLHF. CDR3 nucleotides: TGTGCCTGGAGTCCCCGGGACAGGTGGTTGATAAATAATTCACCCCTCCACTTT.